The 9 T cell receptor beta chains below were found in one sample sequenced in a study of blood T cell repertoires in COVID-19. Only in-frame clones appear in the TCRdb table, and some are missing; sequencing was by immunoSEQ multiplex PCR. The sample shows about 670,000 clones, approximately 90% of them seen only once. The specimen was peripheral blood. The receptors were gathered from a woman younger than 30 with acute or convalescent COVID-19.

The rearrangement uses TRBV9 and TRBJ2-5, with 7 bases that match TRBD1. Germline assignment: CDR1 SGDLS and CDR2 YYNGEE. The CDR3 spans 15 residues. V lost 3 bases and J lost 2; bases outside the gene matches: 7. The CDR3 nucleotides are TGTGCCAGCAGCGGAGCCTACAGGGGTCAAGAGACCCAGTACTTC. It encodes CASSGAYRGQETQYF.

The chain is built from TRBV5-5 and TRBJ1-2; D is unclear. The V and J ends lost 6 bases and 4 bases respectively, with 13 bases between them. Germline V gives CDR1 SGHKS, CDR2 YYEKEE (reference sequence). The CDR3 extends over 13 amino acids. CDR3 amino acids: CASTQNAGYGYTF. In DNA form, the CDR3 reads TGTGCCAGCACCCAAAATGCGGGCTATGGCTACACCTTC.

The J gene is TRBJ1-2, the V gene TRBV30; D is unresolved. The V gene's germline CDR1 is GTSNPN and CDR2 SVGIG (reference sequence). The CDR3 extends over 12 amino acids. Trimming removed 4 bases from V and 4 bases from J, with 10 bases in between. CDR3 loop: CAWNARSYGYTF. CDR3 DNA: TGTGCCTGGAACGCGCGGAGCTATGGCTACACCTTC.

This clone was seen a single time. The rearrangement joins TRBV7-9 to TRBJ1-2; D gene uncertain. The V end was cut by 3 bases, the J end by 8 bases, with 16 bases between. CDR1 is SEHNR, CDR2 FQNEAQ, per germline (reference sequence). The CDR3 consists of 14 residues. The CDR3 here is CASSFNGAMRGYTF. As DNA, the CDR3 is TGTGCCAGCAGCTTTAATGGAGCTATGCGGGGCTACACCTTC.

This clone is a singleton in its sample. The chain is built from TRBV5-6 and TRBJ1-2, with 8 bases matching TRBD1. There are 16 residues in the CDR3. After removal of 4 bases from V and 1 base from J, the junction contained 9 bases not matched to a gene. Germline V gene lookup returns CDR1 SGHDT and CDR2 YYEEEE. This chain's CDR3 is CASSNRGQGHNYGYTF. In nucleotides, the CDR3 is TGTGCCAGCAGCAACCGAGGACAGGGCCATAACTATGGCTACACCTTC.

The chain joins TRBV5-1 to TRBJ2-1; 12 positions agree with TRBD2. This CDR3 region has 14 residues. Germline assignment: CDR1 SGHRS and CDR2 YFSETQ. Losses at the gene ends were 1 base for V and 7 bases for J; bases not matched to a gene: 0. This CDR3 reads CASSLTSGGNEQFF. CDR3 in DNA: TGCGCCAGCAGCTTGACTAGCGGGGGGAATGAGCAGTTCTTC.

A single count supports this clone. In nucleotides, the CDR3 is TGTGCCTGGAGGCCAGCGGGGGGTTACGAGCAGTACTTC. This encodes CAWRPAGGYEQYF. The chain recombines TRBV30 with TRBJ2-7; 9 bases are a match to TRBD2. CDR1 and CDR2 from the germline V gene are GTSNPN and SVGIG (reference sequence). Unmatched junction bases numbered 4, after V lost 3 bases and J lost 4 bases. The CDR3 runs to 13 residues.

The chain has TRBV19 and TRBJ2-5, with 7 bases identical to TRBD1. This CDR3 is 15 amino acids long. Germline V gene lookup returns CDR1 LNHDA and CDR2 SQIVND (reference sequence). The J segment lost 7 bases and the V segment lost 6 bases, leaving 14 bases of the junction unmatched. The CDR3 loop is CASSAGTVGPGTQYF. The CDR3, as DNA: TGTGCCAGTAGCGCTGGGACAGTCGGGCCCGGGACCCAGTACTTC.

The V gene is TRBV9, the J gene TRBJ1-1; 10 bases are shared with TRBD1. Germline V CDR1 and CDR2: SGDLS, YYNGEE. V lost 5 bases, J lost 5 bases, and 15 bases stayed unmatched. The CDR3 loop spans 17 amino acids. The CDR3 reads CASSDRDRGPRRTEAFF. The DNA of the CDR3 is TGTGCCAGCAGTGACCGGGACAGGGGACCCCGGAGGACTGAAGCTTTCTTT. The entire variable domain, with the rest obtained from reference TRBV9 and TRBJ1-1, is as follows: DSGVTQTPKHLITATGQRVTLRCSPRSGDLSVYWYQQSLDQGLQFLIQYYNGEERAKGNILERFSAQQFPDLHSELNLSSLELGDSALYFCASSDRDRGPRRTEAFFGQGTRLTVV.